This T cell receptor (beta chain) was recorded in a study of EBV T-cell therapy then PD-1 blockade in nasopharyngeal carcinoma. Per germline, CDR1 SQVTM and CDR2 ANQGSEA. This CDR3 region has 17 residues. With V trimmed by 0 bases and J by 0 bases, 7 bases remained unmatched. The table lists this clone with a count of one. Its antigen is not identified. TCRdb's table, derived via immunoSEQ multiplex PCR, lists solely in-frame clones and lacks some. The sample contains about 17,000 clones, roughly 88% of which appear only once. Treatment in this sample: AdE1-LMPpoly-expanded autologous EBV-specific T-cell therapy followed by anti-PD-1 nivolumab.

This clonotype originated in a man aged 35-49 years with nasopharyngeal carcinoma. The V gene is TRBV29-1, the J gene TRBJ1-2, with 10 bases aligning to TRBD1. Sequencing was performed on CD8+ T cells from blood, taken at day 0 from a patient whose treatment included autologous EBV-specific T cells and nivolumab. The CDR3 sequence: CSVEDRQGAPPNYGYTF. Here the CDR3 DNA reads TGCAGCGTTGAAGATCGACAGGGGGCGCCTCCTAACTATGGCTACACCTTC.